The sequence of this T cell receptor beta chain was determined in a study of blood T cells in healthy people across ages. It was with a sample-barcoded 5' primer and a J-beta primer mix that a second PCR of about 7 to 12 cycles was run. Individual samples furnished no less than 3 million CDR3-containing paired-end reads apiece. Using its own MiXCR run on the 5' RACE reads, TCRdb lists one record per CDR3 protein. The data hold hundreds of thousands of distinct CDR3 sequences, with 20% to 25% observed a single time. Study findings and constraints: Shifts in expanded clonotypes may have been confounded by donor CMV status, which was unknown.

The germline CDR1 and CDR2 sequences are MNHEY and SVGEGT. This CDR3 spans 13 amino acids. Note on this clonotype: Its antigen is not identified. Its ends do not fully match the called genes, so a read error is possible.

Isolation recovered at least 6.5 million PBMCs from every sample. The same data also contributed to another study, on T cells of mothers and their children.

The sequenced material came from blood. The V call is TRBV6-2 or TRBV6-3, the J call TRBJ2-3; D remains unclear. The receptor was isolated from a boy aged 10-17 years in good health. CDR3 residues: CASEWASIDTQYF. CDR3 bases: TGTGCCAGCGAGTGGGCGAGCATAGATACGCAGTATTTT.